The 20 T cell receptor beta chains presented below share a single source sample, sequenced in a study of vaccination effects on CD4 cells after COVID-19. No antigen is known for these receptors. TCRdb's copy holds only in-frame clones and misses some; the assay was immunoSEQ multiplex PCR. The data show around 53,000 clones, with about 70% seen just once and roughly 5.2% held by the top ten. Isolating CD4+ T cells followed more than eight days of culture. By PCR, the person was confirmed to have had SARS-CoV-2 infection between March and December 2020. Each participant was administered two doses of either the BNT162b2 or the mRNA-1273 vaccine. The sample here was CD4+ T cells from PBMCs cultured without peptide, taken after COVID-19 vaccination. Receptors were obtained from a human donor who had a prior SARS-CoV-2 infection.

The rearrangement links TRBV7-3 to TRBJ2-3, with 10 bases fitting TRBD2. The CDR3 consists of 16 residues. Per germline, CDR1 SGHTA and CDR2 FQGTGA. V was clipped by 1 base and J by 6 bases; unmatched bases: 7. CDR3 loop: CASSLRVAGGGDTQYF. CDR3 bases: TGTGCCAGCAGCTTAAGGGTAGCGGGGGGTGGGGATACGCAGTATTTT.

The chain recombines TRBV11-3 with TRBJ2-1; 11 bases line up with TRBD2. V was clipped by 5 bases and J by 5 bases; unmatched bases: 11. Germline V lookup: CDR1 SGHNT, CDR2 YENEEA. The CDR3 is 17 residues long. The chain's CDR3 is CASSPDPGLAENNEQFF. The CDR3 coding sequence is TGTGCCAGCAGCCCAGACCCGGGACTAGCGGAAAACAATGAGCAGTTCTTC.

The CDR3 loop is CASSQLSGTVIVETQYF. The CDR3 DNA is TGTGCCAGCAGCCAACTCTCCGGGACAGTTATTGTAGAGACCCAGTACTTC. The rearrangement joins TRBV5-5 to TRBJ2-5; TRBD1 matches 7 bases. CDR1 is SGHKS and CDR2 is YYEKEE in the germline V gene (reference sequence). This CDR3 is 17 amino acids long. Trimming took 4 bases from V and 4 from J; bases not matched to a gene: 16.

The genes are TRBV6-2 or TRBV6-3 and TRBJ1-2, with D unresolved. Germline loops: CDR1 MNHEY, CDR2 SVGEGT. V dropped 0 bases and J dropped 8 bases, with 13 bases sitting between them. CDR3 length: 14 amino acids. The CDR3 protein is CASSYSQYVGGYTF. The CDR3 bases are TGTGCCAGCAGTTACTCGCAGTATGTCGGGGGCTACACCTTC.

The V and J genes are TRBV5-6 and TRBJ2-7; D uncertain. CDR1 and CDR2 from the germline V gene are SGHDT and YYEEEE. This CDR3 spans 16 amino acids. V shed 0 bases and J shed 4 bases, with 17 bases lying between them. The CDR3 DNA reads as TGTGCCAGCAGCTTGGTCTTGGAAACTAATTTGTACGAGCAGTACTTC. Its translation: CASSLVLETNLYEQYF. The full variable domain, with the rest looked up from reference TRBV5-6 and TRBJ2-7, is DAGVTQSPTHLIKTRGQQVTLRCSPKSGHDTVSWYQQALGQGPQFIFQYYEEEERQRGNFPDRFSGHQFPNYSSELNVNALLLGDSALYLCASSLVLETNLYEQYFGPGTRLTVT.

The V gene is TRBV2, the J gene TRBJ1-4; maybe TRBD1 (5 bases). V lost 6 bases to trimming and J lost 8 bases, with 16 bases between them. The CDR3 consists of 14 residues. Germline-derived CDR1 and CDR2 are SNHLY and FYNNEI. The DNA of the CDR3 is TGTGCCAGCAGGAGAGATCGGGGGGAGGAAAAACTGTTTTTT. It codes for CASRRDRGEEKLFF.

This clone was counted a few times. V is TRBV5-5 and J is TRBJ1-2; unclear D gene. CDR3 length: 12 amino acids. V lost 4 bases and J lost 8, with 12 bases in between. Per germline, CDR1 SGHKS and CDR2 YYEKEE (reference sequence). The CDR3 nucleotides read TGTGCCAGCAGCCATCAGGTGGACGGCTACACCTTC. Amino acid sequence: CASSHQVDGYTF.

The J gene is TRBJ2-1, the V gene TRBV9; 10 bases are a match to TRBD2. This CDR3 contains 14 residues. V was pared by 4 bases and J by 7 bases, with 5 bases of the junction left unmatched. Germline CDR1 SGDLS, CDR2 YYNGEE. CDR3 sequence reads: CASSRTSGSNEQFF. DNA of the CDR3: TGTGCCAGCAGCCGGACTAGCGGCTCGAATGAGCAGTTCTTC.

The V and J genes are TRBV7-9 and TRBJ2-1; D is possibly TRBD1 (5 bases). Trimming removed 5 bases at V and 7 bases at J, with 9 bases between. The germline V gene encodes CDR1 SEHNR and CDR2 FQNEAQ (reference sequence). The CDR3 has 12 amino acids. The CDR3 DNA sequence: TGTGCCAGCAGCCTCCGACAGAATGAGCAGTTCTTC. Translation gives CASSLRQNEQFF.

In nucleotides, the CDR3 is TGCGCCAGCAGCCTGCTCGGGACAGGGGGCGAGCAGTACTTC. As protein: CASSLLGTGGEQYF. J is TRBJ2-7 and V is TRBV4-3; 11 bases fit TRBD1. CDR3 size: 14 residues. CDR1 LGHNA and CDR2 YSLEER come from the germline V gene. Trimming at V came to 4 bases and at J to 6 bases, leaving 5 bases not matched to a gene.

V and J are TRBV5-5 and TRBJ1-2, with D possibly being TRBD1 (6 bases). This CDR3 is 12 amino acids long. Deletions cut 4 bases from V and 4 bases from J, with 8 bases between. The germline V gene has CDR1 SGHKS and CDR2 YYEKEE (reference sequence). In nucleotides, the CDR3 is TGTGCCAGCAGCCCGGACAGCTATGGCTACACCTTC. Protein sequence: CASSPDSYGYTF. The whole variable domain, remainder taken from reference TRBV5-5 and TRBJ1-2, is DAGVTQSPTHLIKTRGQQVTLRCSPISGHKSVSWYQQVLGQGPQFIFQYYEKEERGRGNFPDRFSARQFPNYSSELNVNALLLGDSALYLCASSPDSYGYTFGSGTRLTVV.

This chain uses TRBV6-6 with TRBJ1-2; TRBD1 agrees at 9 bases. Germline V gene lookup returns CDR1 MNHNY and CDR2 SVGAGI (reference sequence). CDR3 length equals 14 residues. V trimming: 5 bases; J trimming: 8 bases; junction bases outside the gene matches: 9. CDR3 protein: CASSLPGQGRGYTF. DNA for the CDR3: TGTGCCAGCAGTCTGCCGGGACAGGGTAGGGGCTACACCTTC.

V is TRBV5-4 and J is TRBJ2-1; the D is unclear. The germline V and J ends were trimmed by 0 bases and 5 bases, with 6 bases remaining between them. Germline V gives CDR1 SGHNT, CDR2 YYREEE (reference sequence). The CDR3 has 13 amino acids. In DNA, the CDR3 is TGTGCCAGCAGCTTGGAAAGGAACAATGAGCAGTTCTTC. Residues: CASSLERNNEQFF.

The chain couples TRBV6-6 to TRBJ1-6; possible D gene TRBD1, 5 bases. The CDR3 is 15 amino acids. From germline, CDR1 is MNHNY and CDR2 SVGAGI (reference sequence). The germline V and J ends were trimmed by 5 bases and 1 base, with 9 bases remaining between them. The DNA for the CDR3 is TGTGCCAGCAGTCGTCCAGGGTCCTATAATTCACCCCTCCACTTT. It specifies CASSRPGSYNSPLHF.

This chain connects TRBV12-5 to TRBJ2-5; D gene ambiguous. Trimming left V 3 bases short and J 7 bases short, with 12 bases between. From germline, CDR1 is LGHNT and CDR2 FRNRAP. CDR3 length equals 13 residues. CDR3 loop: CASGLGRAGTQYF. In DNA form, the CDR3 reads TGTGCTAGTGGTTTAGGCCGCGCCGGGACCCAGTACTTC.

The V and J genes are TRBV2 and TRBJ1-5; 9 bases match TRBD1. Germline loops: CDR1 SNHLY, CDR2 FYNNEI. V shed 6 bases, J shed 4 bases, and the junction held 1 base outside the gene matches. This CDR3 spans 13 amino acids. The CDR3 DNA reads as TGTGCCAGCAGAGGACAGGGGAATCAGCCCCAGCATTTT. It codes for CASRGQGNQPQHF.

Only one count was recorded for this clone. The CDR3 DNA sequence: TGCGCCAGCAGCTTGGAAGGGGTCTCTGGGGCCAACGTCCTGACTTTC. The encoded protein is CASSLEGVSGANVLTF. The rearrangement joins TRBV5-1 to TRBJ2-6; D may be TRBD1 (5 bases). CDR3 length: 16 amino acids. Between the trimmed V and J ends, which lost 0 bases and 0 bases, there was a span of 7 bases. The germline V gene encodes CDR1 SGHRS and CDR2 YFSETQ.

CDR3 DNA sequence: TGCGCCAGCAGCTTGGAGGGTCGGAGCAATCAGCCCCAGCATTTT. Encoded protein: CASSLEGRSNQPQHF. This sequence joins TRBV5-1 and TRBJ1-5, with D unclear. Germline CDR1 is SGHRS and CDR2 is YFSETQ. CDR3 size: 15 residues. The V end was cut by 0 bases, the J end by 1 base, with 8 bases between.

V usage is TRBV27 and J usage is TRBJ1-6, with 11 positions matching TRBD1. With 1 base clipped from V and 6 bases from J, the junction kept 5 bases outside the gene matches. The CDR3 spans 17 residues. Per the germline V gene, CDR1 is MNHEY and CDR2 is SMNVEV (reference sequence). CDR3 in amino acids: CASSLWTGGFLNSPLHF. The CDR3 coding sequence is TGTGCCAGCAGTTTATGGACAGGGGGCTTCCTTAATTCACCCCTCCACTTT.

CDR3 sequence: CASKVGLGNTIYF. In DNA, the CDR3 is TGTGCCAGCAAGGTGGGGCTCGGAAACACCATATATTTT. This chain links TRBV2 with TRBJ1-3; TRBD1 might be the D (5 bases). The CDR3 loop spans 13 amino acids. Germline V gene sequence: CDR1 SNHLY, CDR2 FYNNEI. The V end lost 7 bases, the J end lost 4 bases, and 11 bases lay between the germline ends.